This T cell receptor (beta chain) stems from a study of blood T cell repertoires in COVID-19. Looking at the study overall: Samples of COVID-19 (acute and convalescent) were obtained from the United States, Italy and Spain. From T cells, B-cell-depleted T cells, or PBMCs came the material, which was cDNA or gDNA.

Under the authors' procedure: Cell counts per sample came from amplifying reference gene primers. Only in-frame clones appear in the TCRdb table, and some are missing; sequencing was by immunoSEQ multiplex PCR. That table gives V, J and clone size, and the DNA gave D and trimming. The table shows 250,000 or so clones, with approximately 89% occurring only once. The CDR3 extends over 17 amino acids. Germline CDR1 and CDR2: LGHNA and YSLEER. V was cut by 5 bases and J by 1 base, with 19 bases left in between. The study assigned cohorts using participant-reported clinical history. The clonotype was recovered from a woman aged 40 to 49 with acute COVID-19. The specimen sequenced was PBMCs or T cells enriched from blood (not recorded which). The chain couples TRBV4-3 to TRBJ2-3; TRBD2 is a possible D gene (5 bases). In nucleotides, the CDR3 is TGCGCCAGCAGCGGTCTAGCCCACCTCCAGGGCACAGATACGCAGTATTTT. Translating it yields CASSGLAHLQGTDTQYF.